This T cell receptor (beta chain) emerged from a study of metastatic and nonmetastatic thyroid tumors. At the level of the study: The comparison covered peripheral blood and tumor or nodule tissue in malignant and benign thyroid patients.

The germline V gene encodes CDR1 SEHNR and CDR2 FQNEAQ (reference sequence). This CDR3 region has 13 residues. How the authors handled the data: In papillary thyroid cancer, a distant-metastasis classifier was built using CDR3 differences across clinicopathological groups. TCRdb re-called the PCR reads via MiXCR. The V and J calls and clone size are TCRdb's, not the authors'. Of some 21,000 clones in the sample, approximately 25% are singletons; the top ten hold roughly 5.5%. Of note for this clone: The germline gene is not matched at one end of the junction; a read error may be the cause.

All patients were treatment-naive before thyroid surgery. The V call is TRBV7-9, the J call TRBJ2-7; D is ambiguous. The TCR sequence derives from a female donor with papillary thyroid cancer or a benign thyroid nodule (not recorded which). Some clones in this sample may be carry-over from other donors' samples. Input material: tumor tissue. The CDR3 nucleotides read TGTGCCAGCATCTTAAACCACATCTACGAGCAGTACTTC. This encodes CASILNHIYEQYF.